The clone carrying this T cell receptor (beta chain) was picked up many times. Its antigen is unidentified. The data derive from a study of T-cell memory formation after mild COVID-19. Study-level findings and limits: Clones which contracted sat mainly in CM and EM if CD4+, and in EMRA if CD8+.

The CDR3 extends over 15 amino acids. V was pared by 4 bases and J by 0 bases, with 12 bases between. Germline CDR1 SGHRS, CDR2 YFSETQ. Via MiXCR, TCRdb re-called the 5' RACE reads, giving one row per CDR3 protein. The table includes 250,000 to 300,000 distinct CDR3 sequences, 15% to 20% detected once. The chain carries TRBV5-1 and TRBJ2-3, with D possibly matching TRBD2 (6 bases). The source of this sequence is a young man who had mild COVID-19 (a few samples of this study predate the infection). Cell type and time point are not known. The sequenced material came from PBMCs or a T cell subset sorted from them (not recorded which). CDR3 DNA sequence: TGCGCCAGCAGCCTGGGGGGAACTAGCACAGATACGCAGTATTTT. As protein: CASSLGGTSTDTQYF.